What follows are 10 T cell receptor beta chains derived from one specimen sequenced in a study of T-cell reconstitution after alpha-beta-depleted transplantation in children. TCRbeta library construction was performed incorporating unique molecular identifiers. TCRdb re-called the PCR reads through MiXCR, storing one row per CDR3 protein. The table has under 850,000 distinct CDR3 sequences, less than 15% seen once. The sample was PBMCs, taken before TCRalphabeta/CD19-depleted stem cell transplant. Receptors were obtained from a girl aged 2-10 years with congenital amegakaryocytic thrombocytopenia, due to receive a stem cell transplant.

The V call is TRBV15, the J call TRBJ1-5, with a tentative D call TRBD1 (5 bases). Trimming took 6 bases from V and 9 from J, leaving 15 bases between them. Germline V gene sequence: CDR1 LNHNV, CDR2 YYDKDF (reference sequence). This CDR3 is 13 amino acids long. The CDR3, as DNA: TGTGCCACCAGAAACCGGGGCGCTCGGCCCCAGCATTTT. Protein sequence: CATRNRGARPQHF. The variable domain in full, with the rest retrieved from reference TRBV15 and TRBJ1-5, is DAMVIQNPRYQVTQFGKPVTLSCSQTLNHNVMYWYQQKSSQAPKLLFHYYDKDFNNEADTPDNFQSRRPNTSFCFLDIRSPGLGDTAMYLCATRNRGARPQHFGDGTRLSIL.

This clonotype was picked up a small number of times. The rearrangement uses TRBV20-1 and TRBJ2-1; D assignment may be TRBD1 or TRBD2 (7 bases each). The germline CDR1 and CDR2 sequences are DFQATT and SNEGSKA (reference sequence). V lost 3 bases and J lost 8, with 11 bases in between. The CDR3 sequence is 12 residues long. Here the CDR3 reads CSASRGRDEQFF. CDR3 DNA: TGCAGTGCTAGCAGGGGGAGGGATGAGCAGTTCTTC.

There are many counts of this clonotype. CDR3 in amino acids: CSATRNTGELFF. DNA of the CDR3: TGCAGTGCTACCAGAAACACCGGGGAGCTGTTTTTT. The gene calls are TRBV20-1 and TRBJ2-2; D is unresolved. The germline CDR1 and CDR2 sequences are DFQATT and SNEGSKA (reference sequence). This CDR3 contains 12 residues. Between the trimmed V and J ends, which lost 4 bases and 2 bases, there was a span of 5 bases.

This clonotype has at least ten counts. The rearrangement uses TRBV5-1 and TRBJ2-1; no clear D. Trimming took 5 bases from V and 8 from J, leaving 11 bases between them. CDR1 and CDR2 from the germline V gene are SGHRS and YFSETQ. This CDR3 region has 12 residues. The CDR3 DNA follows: TGCGCCAGCAGGGTGTCATGGGATGAGCAGTTCTTC. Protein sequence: CASRVSWDEQFF.

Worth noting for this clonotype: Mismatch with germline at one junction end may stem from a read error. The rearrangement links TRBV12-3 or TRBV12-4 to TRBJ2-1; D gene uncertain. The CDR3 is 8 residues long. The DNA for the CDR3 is TGTGCCAGCAGTTCCGAAATCTTC. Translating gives CASSSEIF.

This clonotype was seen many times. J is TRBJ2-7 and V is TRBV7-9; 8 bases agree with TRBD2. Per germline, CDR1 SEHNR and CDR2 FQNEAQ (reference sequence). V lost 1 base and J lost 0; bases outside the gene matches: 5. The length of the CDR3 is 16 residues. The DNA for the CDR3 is TGTGCCAGCAGCTTAGATGGCGGGAGGAGCTCCTACGAGCAGTACTTC. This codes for CASSLDGGRSSYEQYF.

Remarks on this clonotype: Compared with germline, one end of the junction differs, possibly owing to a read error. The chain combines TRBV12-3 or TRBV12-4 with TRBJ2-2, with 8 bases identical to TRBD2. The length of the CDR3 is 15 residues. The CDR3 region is CASSLFSGNTEELFF. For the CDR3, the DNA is TGTGCCAGCAGCCTGTTTAGCGGGAACACCGAGGAGCTGTTTTTT.

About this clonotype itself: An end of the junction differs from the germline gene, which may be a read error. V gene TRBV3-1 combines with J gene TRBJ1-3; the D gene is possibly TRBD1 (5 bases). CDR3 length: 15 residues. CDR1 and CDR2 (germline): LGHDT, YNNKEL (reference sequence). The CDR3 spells CASSRDLISGNTIYF. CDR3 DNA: TGTGCCAGTAGCCGGGACCTCATCTCTGGAAACACCATATATTTT.

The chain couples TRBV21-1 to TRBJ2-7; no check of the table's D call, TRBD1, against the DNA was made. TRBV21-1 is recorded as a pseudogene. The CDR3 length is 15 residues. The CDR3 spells CASRRPGQDSYEQYF. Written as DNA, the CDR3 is TGTGCCAGCAGAAGACCGGGACAGGACTCCTACGAGCAGTACTTC.

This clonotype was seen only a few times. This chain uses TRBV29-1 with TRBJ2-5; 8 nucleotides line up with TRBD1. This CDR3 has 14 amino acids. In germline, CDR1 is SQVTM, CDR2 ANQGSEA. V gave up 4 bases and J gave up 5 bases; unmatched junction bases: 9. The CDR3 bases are TGCAGCGTTGGGGGACAGGTGCTGAGGGAGACCCAGTACTTC. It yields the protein CSVGGQVLRETQYF.